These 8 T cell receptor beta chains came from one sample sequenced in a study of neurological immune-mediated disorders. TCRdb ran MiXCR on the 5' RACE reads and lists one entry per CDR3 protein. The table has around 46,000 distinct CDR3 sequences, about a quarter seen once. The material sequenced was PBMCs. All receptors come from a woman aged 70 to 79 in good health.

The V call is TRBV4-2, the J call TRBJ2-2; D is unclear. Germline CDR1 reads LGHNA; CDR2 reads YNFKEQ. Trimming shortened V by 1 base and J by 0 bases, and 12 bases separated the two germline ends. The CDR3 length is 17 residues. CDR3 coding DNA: TGTGCCAGCAGCCAAGCCGTAGTAGGGTCGAACACCGGGGAGCTGTTTTTT. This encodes CASSQAVVGSNTGELFF.

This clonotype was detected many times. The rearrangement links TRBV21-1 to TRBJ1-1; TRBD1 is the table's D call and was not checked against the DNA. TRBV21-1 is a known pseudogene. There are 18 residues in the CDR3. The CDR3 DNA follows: TGTGCCAGCAGCAAACCCCTGCCTGGAGGTTGGGTGAACACTGAAGCTTTCTTT. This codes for CASSKPLPGGWVNTEAFF.

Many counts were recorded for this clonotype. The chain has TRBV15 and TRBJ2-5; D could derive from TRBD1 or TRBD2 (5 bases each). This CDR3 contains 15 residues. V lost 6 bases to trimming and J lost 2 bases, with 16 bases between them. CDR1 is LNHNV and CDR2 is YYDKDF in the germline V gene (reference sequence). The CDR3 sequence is CATREGQGDQETQYF. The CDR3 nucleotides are TGTGCCACCAGAGAGGGGCAGGGAGATCAAGAGACCCAGTACTTC.

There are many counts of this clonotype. The DNA for the CDR3 is TGTGCCAGCAGCTTAAGTATATATAGGGGACGGGTATACACCGGGGAGCTGTTTTTT. Translating gives CASSLSIYRGRVYTGELFF. J is TRBJ2-2 and V is TRBV11-2; either TRBD1 or TRBD2 may supply D (5 bases each). Germline CDR1 is SGHAT and CDR2 is FQNNGV. This CDR3 spans 19 amino acids. Trimming removed 2 bases at V and 3 bases at J, with 22 bases between.

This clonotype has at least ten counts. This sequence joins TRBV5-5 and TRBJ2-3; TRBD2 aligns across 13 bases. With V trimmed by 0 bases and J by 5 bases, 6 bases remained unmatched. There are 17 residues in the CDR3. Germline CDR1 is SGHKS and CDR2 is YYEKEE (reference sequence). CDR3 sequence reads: CASSLGGLAGAGDTQYF. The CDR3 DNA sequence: TGTGCCAGCAGCTTGGGTGGACTAGCGGGAGCCGGAGATACGCAGTATTTT.

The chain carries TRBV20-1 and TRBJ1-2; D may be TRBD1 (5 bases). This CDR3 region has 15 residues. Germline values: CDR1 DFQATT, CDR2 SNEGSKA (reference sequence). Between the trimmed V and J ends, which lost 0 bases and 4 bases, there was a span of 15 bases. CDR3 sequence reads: CSARDGAGRVYGYTF. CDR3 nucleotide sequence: TGCAGTGCTAGAGATGGGGCAGGGAGAGTCTATGGCTACACCTTC.

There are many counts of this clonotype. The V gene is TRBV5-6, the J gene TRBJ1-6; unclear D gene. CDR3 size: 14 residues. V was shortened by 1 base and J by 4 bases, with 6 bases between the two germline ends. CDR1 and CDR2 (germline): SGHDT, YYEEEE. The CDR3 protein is CASSLRNYNSPLHF. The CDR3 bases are TGTGCCAGCAGCTTGAGGAATTATAATTCACCCCTCCACTTT.

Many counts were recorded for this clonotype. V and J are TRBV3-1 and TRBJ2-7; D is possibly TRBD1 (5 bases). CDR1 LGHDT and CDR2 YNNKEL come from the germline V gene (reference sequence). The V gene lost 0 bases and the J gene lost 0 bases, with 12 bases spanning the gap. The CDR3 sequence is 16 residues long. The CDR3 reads CASSQDHAGRSYEQYF. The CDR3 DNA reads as TGTGCCAGCAGCCAAGATCATGCAGGGCGCTCCTACGAGCAGTACTTC.